The present T cell receptor (beta chain) was sequenced within a study of shared clonotypes between healthy human individuals. The data were produced by immunoSEQ multiplex PCR, yet TCRdb's version contains in-frame clones alone and is incomplete. This table holds fewer than 850,000 clones, 90% found once. The clonotype was recovered from a man younger than 35 in good health. Some clones in this sample may be carry-over from other donors' samples. The specimen was memory CD8+ T cells from PBMCs. Stated subset: CD45RO+ cells pooled with CCR7-negative TemRA cells.

The CDR3 protein is CSVLLGLAVLARDTQYF. The CDR3 nucleotides are TGCAGCGTTCTTCTGGGACTAGCGGTATTGGCCCGGGATACGCAGTATTTT. J is TRBJ2-3 and V is TRBV29-1, with 11 bases lining up with TRBD2. Germline assignment: CDR1 SQVTM and CDR2 ANQGSEA. J gave up 6 bases and V 5 bases, and 16 bases lay outside the gene matches. This CDR3 has 17 amino acids.